Listed below are T cell receptor beta chains from one sample, sequenced in a study of shared clonotypes between healthy human individuals. Profiling relied on immunoSEQ multiplex PCR, and the TCRdb table lists in-frame clones only, not all of them. The sample contains approximately 720,000 clones, 72% of which appear only once. The material sequenced was memory CD4+ T cells sorted from blood. The receptor set was obtained from a woman between 25 and 40 years old in good health. The CDR3 runs from the conserved cysteine through the conserved F or W. The order of the fields is V gene, J gene, clone size, CDR3 protein. Expanded clones are given a class, and other clones once, few, many or no size at all.

TRBV5-1	TRBJ2-1	-	CASSERTSGRRYNEQFF
TRBV6-1	TRBJ2-7	-	CASSDGDWVSYEQYF
TRBV5-1	TRBJ1-3	-	CASSSGGTISGNTIYF
TRBV28	TRBJ2-7	-	CASSDPGPSYEQYF
TRBV5-1	TRBJ1-1	many	CASSPWTGDNMNTEAFF
TRBV5-1	TRBJ1-3	-	CASSRGGSSFSGNTIYF
TRBV6-1	TRBJ1-1	-	CASSAGTENTEAFF
TRBV28	TRBJ2-3	-	CASGNPAGTSGSFADTQYF
TRBV5-1	TRBJ2-2	-	CASSLMTSANTGELFF
TRBV29-1	TRBJ1-1	-	CSVHRVAEAFF
TRBV11-1	TRBJ2-7	-	CASSVGLVSYEQYF
TRBV5-1	TRBJ1-1	-	CASFNSPNTEAFF
TRBV27	TRBJ2-3	-	CASSLSGRLTRKKVVPDTQYF
TRBV30	TRBJ1-5	few	CAWSWEDRDQPQHF
TRBV5-4	TRBJ1-2	-	CASSLGASAGNYGYTF
TRBV27	TRBJ2-7	many	CASSSLPSGTRYF
TRBV5-1	TRBJ2-5	few	CASSLADRTQETQYF
TRBV27	TRBJ2-1	-	CANTQAGYEQFF
TRBV6-5	TRBJ2-7	once	CASRGSGIFSYEQYF
TRBV27	TRBJ2-1	once	CASSLRWGGEQFF
TRBV7-9	TRBJ1-2	-	CASSQLQGAYTF
TRBV11-2	TRBJ2-5	-	CASSLDHGTGVNLGETQYF
TRBV11-2	TRBJ2-5	many	CASSKDEDRGLETQYF
TRBV11-3	TRBJ2-1	-	CASSLSGSDNEQFF
TRBV2	TRBJ1-4	-	CASSVWDRSEKLFF
TRBV7-2	TRBJ2-7	-	CASSLMSSGRSQTYEQYF
TRBV11-2	TRBJ2-3	-	CASSLENTQVGQYF
TRBV19	TRBJ2-5	-	CASSLTSGRETQYF
TRBV5-1	TRBJ1-1	-	CASSTQGDGVNTEAFF
TRBV9	TRBJ1-1	-	CASRVDGGPNTEAFF
TRBV10-3	TRBJ2-1	-	CAISVGTGQGRNEQFF